This TCR beta chain was documented in a study of B cell selection in AIRE deficiency. This clone was observed a handful of times. As yet, its antigen is unknown. Sorting defined conventional CD4 T cells as CD4+CD127+. Healthy unrelated donors supplied the control samples. The method was immunoSEQ multiplex PCR; TCRdb's version includes in-frame clones alone and lacks a portion of them. This repertoire shows about 25,000 clones, roughly 95% found once; its top ten account for over 0.2%. The study's findings and limits: Roughly 28% of healthy-donor shared Treg TCRbeta sequences appeared in patient Tconv cells. Only around a tenth of 3,000 to 4,500 shared Treg sequences were patient-specific; 31.6% healthy-specific. Tconv and Treg cells from AIRE-deficient patients resembled healthy donors in TCRBV usage, CDR3 length and diversity.

Material: CD4+CD127+ conventional T cells sorted from PBMCs. This clonotype was obtained from a human donor in good health.

CDR3 sequence (DNA): TGTGCCAGCAGCTTAGGGCAGGTTTTCAATGAGCAGTTCTTC. It codes for CASSLGQVFNEQFF. The V call is TRBV7-9, the J call TRBJ2-1; D not certain. CDR3 size: 14 residues. Per the germline V gene, CDR1 is SEHNR and CDR2 is FQNEAQ (reference sequence). The germline V and J ends were trimmed by 1 base and 6 bases, with 10 bases remaining between them.